The present entry profiles one T cell receptor beta chain with its context. The data were taken from a study of CD8 T cells in Susac syndrome. V shed 0 bases and J shed 0 bases, with 7 bases lying between them. CDR1 LNHNV and CDR2 YYDKDF come from the germline V gene (reference sequence). The CDR3 loop spans 15 amino acids. RNA in amounts of about 0.5 to 1 ug was reverse transcribed with random hexamers. TCRdb re-called the immunoSEQ multiplex PCR reads with MiXCR, one entry per CDR3 protein. The data hold under 300,000 distinct CDR3 sequences, with less than 96% observed a single time. The sample consisted of CD4+ T cells from PBMCs. The source of this sequence is a human donor with Susac syndrome. The rearrangement links TRBV15 to TRBJ2-3; D remains ambiguous. CDR3 amino acids: CATSRDPLSTDTQYF. Written as DNA, the CDR3 is TGTGCCACCAGCAGAGACCCGTTAAGCACAGATACGCAGTATTTT.